Shown below are 29 T cell receptor beta chains from a single sample sequenced in a study of blood T cell repertoires in COVID-19. The protocol was immunoSEQ multiplex PCR, while the TCRdb copy is restricted to in-frame clones and leaves out a portion. The data hold 20,000 to 25,000 clones, with approximately 88% observed a single time. Sequencing was performed on peripheral blood. All receptors derive from a human donor with active COVID-19. The donor label of this sample is uncertain.

The gene calls are TRBV4-1 and TRBJ1-5; unclear D gene. The CDR3 spans 15 residues. Deletions cut 0 bases from V and 4 bases from J, with 10 bases between. Per germline, CDR1 MGHRA and CDR2 YSYEKL. The CDR3 sequence: CASSQDFPENQPQHF. The CDR3 region has the DNA TGCGCCAGCAGCCAAGATTTTCCCGAGAATCAGCCCCAGCATTTT.

This rearrangement joins TRBV6-2 or TRBV6-3 to TRBJ1-1; weak D call: TRBD1 (6 bases). V was trimmed by 4 bases and J by 1 base, leaving 13 bases between them. Germline V CDR1 and CDR2: MNHEY, SVGEGT. The length of the CDR3 is 15 residues. The DNA for the CDR3 is TGTGCCAGCAGTTCGACAGGAAAGGGGAACACTGAAGCTTTCTTT. Protein: CASSSTGKGNTEAFF.

V is TRBV3-1 (or the pseudogene TRBV3-2) and J is TRBJ1-1; no clear D. Trimming took off 6 bases at V and 8 bases at J, with 28 bases between the two ends. Per germline, CDR1 LGHDT and CDR2 YNNKEL (reference sequence). The CDR3 spans 17 residues. CDR3 nucleotide sequence: TGTGCCAGCAGGCCGATGTGGGGTCTCCCGGGAGGTTCAGAAGCTTTCTTT. Its protein is CASRPMWGLPGGSEAFF.

The chain links TRBV4-2 to TRBJ2-7; TRBD2 might be the D (5 bases). The germline V and J ends were trimmed by 1 base and 0 bases, with 10 bases remaining between them. CDR1 and CDR2 from the germline V gene are LGHNA and YNFKEQ. The length of the CDR3 is 15 residues. CDR3 region: CASSQAGLSSYEQYF. DNA for the CDR3: TGTGCCAGCAGCCAAGCTGGACTCAGCTCCTACGAGCAGTACTTC.

The chain joins TRBV4-3 to TRBJ2-3, with 7 bases aligning to TRBD2. There are 16 residues in the CDR3. V was pared by 0 bases and J by 2 bases, with 5 bases of the junction left unmatched. CDR1 LGHNA and CDR2 YSLEER come from the germline V gene. As DNA, the CDR3 is TGCGCCAGCAGCCAAGAACCGGGAGGAGACACAGATACGCAGTATTTT. It translates to CASSQEPGGDTDTQYF.

J is TRBJ1-3 and V is TRBV7-2, with D unresolved. The V and J ends lost 1 base and 12 bases respectively, with 22 bases between them. CDR3 size: 16 residues. CDR1 is SGHTA, CDR2 FQGNSA, per germline. CDR3 sequence: CASSLEGTGNPRDIYF. The CDR3 bases are TGTGCCAGCAGCTTAGAGGGTACCGGGAACCCACGGGACATATATTTT.

The chain carries TRBV19 and TRBJ2-2; 9 bases map to TRBD2. Trimming cost V 4 bases and J 5 bases; bases outside gene matches: 5. Germline lookup yields CDR1 LNHDA and CDR2 SQIVND (reference sequence). The length of the CDR3 is 15 residues. For the CDR3, the DNA is TGTGCCAGTAGTAGGAGTCTAGCGGGGACCGGGGAGCTGTTTTTT. Protein product: CASSRSLAGTGELFF. Full variable domain (rest looked up from reference TRBV19 and TRBJ2-2): DGGITQSPKYLFRKEGQNVTLSCEQNLNHDAMYWYRQDPGQGLRLIYYSQIVNDFQKGDIAEGYSVSREKKESFPLTVTSAQKNPTAFYLCASSRSLAGTGELFFGEGSRLTVL.

The chain has TRBV10-3 and TRBJ2-5, with 9 bases that match TRBD2. The V gene end was trimmed by 4 bases and the J gene end by 7 bases; junction bases not matched to a gene: 16. The CDR3 totals 17 residues. Germline CDR1 and CDR2: ENHRY and SYGVKD. CDR3 sequence: CAISAVAGAQDVGTQYF. The DNA for the CDR3 is TGTGCCATCAGTGCGGTAGCGGGAGCCCAGGACGTAGGGACCCAGTACTTC.

The V gene is TRBV4-2, the J gene TRBJ2-1, with D possibly TRBD2 on 6 matching bases. V shed 4 bases and J shed 1 base, with 14 bases lying between them. Germline V gene lookup returns CDR1 LGHNA and CDR2 YNFKEQ. The CDR3 is made up of 16 amino acids. CDR3 in DNA: TGTGCCAGCAGCCTCGAGGGAAGCGGGTCCTACAATGAGCAGTTCTTC. This codes for CASSLEGSGSYNEQFF.

V usage is TRBV28 and J usage is TRBJ1-5, with D uncertain. Germline V CDR1 and CDR2: MDHEN, SYDVKM. Between the trimmed V and J ends, which lost 2 bases and 0 bases, there was a span of 8 bases. The CDR3 loop spans 15 amino acids. In DNA form, the CDR3 reads TGTGCCAGCAGTTTAGCCCTATATAGCAATCAGCCCCAGCATTTT. Amino acid sequence: CASSLALYSNQPQHF.

In DNA, the CDR3 is TGTGCCAGCAGTTCACACGACAGGGTTGAGTACTTC. Translation gives CASSSHDRVEYF. This chain joins TRBV6-5 and TRBJ2-4; 7 bases agree with TRBD1. The trim removed 4 bases at V and 14 bases at J, leaving 8 bases unmatched. CDR3 length: 12 amino acids. Germline V lookup: CDR1 MNHEY, CDR2 SVGAGI.

The chain combines TRBV28 with TRBJ1-4, with D tentatively TRBD1 (5 bases). This CDR3 is 13 amino acids long. V shed 8 bases and J shed 11 bases, with 18 bases lying between them. From germline, CDR1 is MDHEN and CDR2 SYDVKM. The CDR3 DNA sequence: TGTGCCAGCGCCCCGCCCCCAGGGTGGAAACTGTTTTTT. Its translation: CASAPPPGWKLFF.

V is TRBV27 and J is TRBJ1-2; no firm D call. Germline CDR1 and CDR2: MNHEY and SMNVEV (reference sequence). Trimming cost V 3 bases and J 6 bases, with 11 bases left between them. The CDR3 consists of 13 residues. This CDR3 is CASSFYSSDGYTF. CDR3 in DNA: TGTGCCAGCAGTTTTTATAGCTCGGATGGCTACACCTTC.

The chain uses TRBV30 and TRBJ1-6; no firm D call. The CDR3 length is 11 residues. V dropped 3 bases and J dropped 8 bases, with 5 bases sitting between them. CDR1 and CDR2 (germline): GTSNPN, SVGIG (reference sequence). The CDR3 here is CAWRRDSPLHF. Written as DNA, the CDR3 is TGTGCCTGGAGGAGGGATTCACCCCTCCACTTT. Full variable domain (rest looked up from reference TRBV30 and TRBJ1-6): SQTIHQWPATLVQPVGSPLSLECTVEGTSNPNLYWYRQAAGRGLQLLFYSVGIGQISSEVPQNLSASRPQDRQFILSSKKLLLSDSGFYLCAWRRDSPLHFGNGTRLTVT.

The chain is built from TRBV5-1 and TRBJ2-6, with D possibly being TRBD1 (6 bases). V lost 4 bases to trimming and J lost 0 bases, with 11 bases between them. This CDR3 is 16 amino acids long. CDR1 is SGHRS, CDR2 YFSETQ, per germline. CDR3 loop: CASSQTGNSGANVLTF. The DNA for the CDR3 is TGCGCCAGCAGCCAAACAGGGAACTCTGGGGCCAACGTCCTGACTTTC.

This clone was picked up a small number of times. The chain carries TRBV5-4 and TRBJ1-1; D is possibly TRBD1 (5 bases). V was cut by 4 bases and J by 5 bases, with 24 bases left in between. Germline assignment: CDR1 SGHNT and CDR2 YYREEE (reference sequence). The CDR3 sequence is 17 residues long. This CDR3 is CASSVSDIYLSTTEAFF. As DNA, the CDR3 is TGTGCCAGCAGCGTATCGGACATATATTTAAGTACTACTGAAGCTTTCTTT.

The CDR3 DNA reads as TGTGCCAGCAGCCAATGGTCGGCAGGGGTGAGGGAGACCCAGTACTTC. Protein product: CASSQWSAGVRETQYF. The chain couples TRBV14 to TRBJ2-5, with TRBD1 as a possible D gene (6 bases). This CDR3 region has 16 residues. The V gene lost 2 bases and the J gene lost 5 bases, with 18 bases spanning the gap. The germline gives CDR1 SGHDN, CDR2 FVKESK.

This clone was seen a few times. The chain employs TRBV5-1 and TRBJ2-7, with TRBD2 identical over 11 bases. V lost 0 bases and J lost 7; bases outside the gene matches: 3. CDR1 SGHRS and CDR2 YFSETQ come from the germline V gene. This CDR3 has 14 amino acids. CDR3 region: CASSLDRLAGEQYF. In DNA form, the CDR3 reads TGCGCCAGCAGCTTGGATAGACTAGCGGGGGAGCAGTACTTC.

As regards this clone: The same CDR3 arises from other DNA sequences in this sample as well. This chain links TRBV28 with TRBJ2-2, with 10 bases matching TRBD2. The germline V gene encodes CDR1 MDHEN and CDR2 SYDVKM. This CDR3 has 16 residues. V was pared by 3 bases and J by 2 bases, with 3 bases of the junction left unmatched. DNA for the CDR3: TGTGCCAGCAGTTTGAGCGGGAGGGGCAACACCGGGGAGCTGTTTTTT. Translating it yields CASSLSGRGNTGELFF.

The genes are TRBV28 and TRBJ2-7; weak D call: TRBD2 (7 bases). Germline CDR1 reads MDHEN; CDR2 reads SYDVKM. Trimming took off 3 bases at V and 1 base at J, with 13 bases between the two ends. This CDR3 is 15 amino acids long. The CDR3 nucleotides are TGTGCCAGCAGTTTGGGGGGGCCGGGATCCTACGAGCAGTACTTC. The encoded protein is CASSLGGPGSYEQYF. Together with reference TRBV28 and TRBJ2-7, the CDR3 gives the full variable domain: DVKVTQSSRYLVKRTGEKVFLECVQDMDHENMFWYRQDPGLGLRLIYFSYDVKMKEKGDIPEGYSVSREKKERFSLILESASTNQTSMYLCASSLGGPGSYEQYFGPGTRLTVT.

This clone appeared once. This chain joins TRBV7-9 and TRBJ1-5; 8 bases map to TRBD1. Germline values: CDR1 SEHNR, CDR2 FQNEAQ (reference sequence). The junction had 2 bases not matched to a gene; V was cut back by 5 bases and J by 5 bases. CDR3 length equals 13 residues. The chain's CDR3 is CASSMTGDQPQHF. The CDR3 region has the DNA TGTGCCAGCAGCATGACAGGGGATCAGCCCCAGCATTTT.

The genes are TRBV7-3 and TRBJ2-3; 8 bases agree with TRBD2. There are 15 residues in the CDR3. The junction had 6 bases not matched to a gene; V was cut back by 6 bases and J by 1 base. Germline V lookup: CDR1 SGHTA, CDR2 FQGTGA. CDR3: CASSFAGGGTDTQYF. The DNA for the CDR3 is TGTGCCAGCAGTTTCGCCGGGGGGGGCACAGATACGCAGTATTTT.

J is TRBJ2-3 and V is TRBV5-1, with 10 bases fitting TRBD2. Per germline, CDR1 SGHRS and CDR2 YFSETQ. V lost 0 bases to trimming and J lost 2 bases; unmatched junction nucleotides: 9. The CDR3 has 18 residues. CDR3 in amino acids: CASSLEAGLARNTDTQYF. For the CDR3, the DNA is TGCGCCAGCAGCTTGGAGGCGGGACTAGCGCGAAACACAGATACGCAGTATTTT. Full variable domain (outside the CDR3, taken from reference TRBV5-1 and TRBJ2-3): KAGVTQTPRYLIKTRGQQVTLSCSPISGHRSVSWYQQTPGQGLQFLFEYFSETQRNKGNFPGRFSGRQFSNSRSEMNVSTLELGDSALYLCASSLEAGLARNTDTQYFGPGTRLTVL.

The chain joins TRBV4-1 to TRBJ1-1, with TRBD1 matching over 9 bases. J was trimmed by 6 bases and V by 5 bases; bases with no gene match: 7. The CDR3 spans 14 residues. Germline assignment: CDR1 MGHRA and CDR2 YSYEKL. CDR3 loop: CASSYGQGMAEAFF. The CDR3 region has the DNA TGCGCCAGCAGCTATGGACAGGGGATGGCTGAAGCTTTCTTT.

The V call is TRBV28, the J call TRBJ1-6; D perhaps matches TRBD1 (5 bases). The CDR3 is 14 amino acids. Germline V lookup: CDR1 MDHEN, CDR2 SYDVKM. V lost 5 bases and J 7 bases, leaving 12 bases between the germline ends. The CDR3 coding sequence is TGTGCCAGCAGTCAGGGCAGTTTAAATTCACCCCTCCACTTT. Translation: CASSQGSLNSPLHF.

The genes are TRBV6-5 and TRBJ2-3; tentatively, D is TRBD2 (5 bases). Germline V gene data show CDR1 as MNHEY and CDR2 as SVGAGI. The CDR3 runs 14 residues. V was pared by 8 bases and J by 1 base, with 13 bases between. The CDR3: CASRIGGGTDTQYF. The CDR3 coding sequence is TGTGCCAGCCGGATAGGAGGAGGCACAGATACGCAGTATTTT.

This clone was recorded only once. The rearrangement joins TRBV19 to TRBJ1-4, with 9 bases matching TRBD1. The germline gives CDR1 LNHDA, CDR2 SQIVND (reference sequence). Trimming cost V 7 bases and J 6 bases; bases outside gene matches: 6. CDR3 length equals 14 residues. DNA of the CDR3: TGTGCCAGTACCACAGACAGGGGGGATGAAAAACTGTTTTTT. It yields the protein CASTTDRGDEKLFF. The entire variable domain, with the rest obtained from reference TRBV19 and TRBJ1-4, is as follows: DGGITQSPKYLFRKEGQNVTLSCEQNLNHDAMYWYRQDPGQGLRLIYYSQIVNDFQKGDIAEGYSVSREKKESFPLTVTSAQKNPTAFYLCASTTDRGDEKLFFGSGTQLSVL.

J is TRBJ2-2 and V is TRBV7-9, with D possibly being TRBD2 (6 bases). The ends were cut back, 5 bases at V and 6 bases at J, with 19 bases in the middle. Germline CDR1 reads SEHNR; CDR2 reads FQNEAQ (reference sequence). The CDR3 runs to 16 residues. DNA for the CDR3: TGTGCCAGCAGCACTCCCGGACTAATTGACGCCGGGGAGCTGTTTTTT. Protein: CASSTPGLIDAGELFF. Based on the CDR3 plus reference TRBV7-9 and TRBJ2-2, the full variable domain is DTGVSQNPRHKITKRGQNVTFRCDPISEHNRLYWYRQTLGQGPEFLTYFQNEAQLEKSRLLSDRFSAERPKGSFSTLEIQRTEQGDSAMYLCASSTPGLIDAGELFFGEGSRLTVL.

The rearrangement uses TRBV7-9 and TRBJ2-2; tentatively, D is TRBD2 (6 bases). Germline CDR1 SEHNR, CDR2 FQNEAQ (reference sequence). V was clipped by 7 bases and J by 4 bases, with 16 bases between them. The CDR3 has 15 residues. CDR3 in DNA: TGTGCCAGCACCCCCCCTAGCGCCCTCACCGGGGAGCTGTTTTTT. Amino acid sequence: CASTPPSALTGELFF.